The next 21 T cell receptor beta chains were all read from a single sample in a study of T cell clonality in common variable immunodeficiency. TCRdb's table, derived via immunoSEQ multiplex PCR, lists solely in-frame clones and lacks some. In total the sample includes about 64,000 clones, none of them seen once. Material for sequencing was peripheral blood mononuclear cells. All receptors derive from a person aged 18 to 75 in good health.

This clone was seen ten or more times. The read ends 3 residues early relative to the CDR3; the germline J gene fills the gap. The chain uses TRBV14 and TRBJ1-4, with D possibly TRBD1 on 5 matching bases. The CDR3 runs to 16 residues. From germline, CDR1 is SGHDN and CDR2 FVKESK. V lost 1 base and J 8 bases, leaving 17 bases between the germline ends. The DNA read from the CDR3 is TGTGCCAGCAGCCAAGGACAGATGGGTTTACGAGAAAAA. Its protein is CASSQGQMGLREK. The CDR3 in its entirety is CASSQGQMGLREKLFF.

This clone was detected a few times. An end of the junction does not agree with germline; a read error may underlie this. The read finishes 3 residues shy of the CDR3 end, and the germline J gene is used to complete it. The chain combines TRBV5-1 with TRBJ1-1; TRBD1 aligns across 8 bases. Germline assignment: CDR1 SGHRS and CDR2 YFSETQ. The CDR3 has 14 amino acids. CDR3 amino acids: CVSSIGTGPHEAFF. Partial CDR3 DNA: TGCGTCAGCAGCATAGGGACAGGCCCCCATGAA.

This clone was picked up many times. The read terminates 3 residues ahead of where the CDR3 ends, so the germline J gene completes it. The rearrangement links TRBV12-3 or TRBV12-4 to TRBJ2-2, with 7 bases lining up with TRBD1. The CDR3 runs to 15 residues. The V gene end was trimmed by 4 bases and the J gene end by 1 base; junction bases not matched to a gene: 3. The sequenced part of the CDR3 DNA is TGTGCCAGCAGTTCAGGGGGTGTGAACACCGGGGAG. Its translation is CASSSGGVNTGE. The whole CDR3 region reads CASSSGGVNTGELFF.

Ten or more counts support this clone. The read halts 3 residues ahead of the CDR3 end, with the missing end drawn from the germline J gene. The J gene is TRBJ2-1, the V gene TRBV7-9, with TRBD1 matching 7 bases. CDR3 length: 15 residues. The V gene's germline CDR1 is SEHNR and CDR2 FQNEAQ (reference sequence). The trim removed 5 bases at V and 2 bases at J, leaving 6 bases unmatched. This CDR3 reads CASSQGGTAYNEQFF. The DNA read from the CDR3 is TGTGCCAGCAGCCAGGGTGGGACAGCCTACAATGAG.

This clone was observed many times. The CDR3 reads CASSPVPLNTEAFF. The CDR3 DNA, read in part, is TGCGCCAGCAGCCCCGTCCCCTTGAACACTGAA. The chain carries TRBV5-1 and TRBJ1-1; D gene ambiguous. The read halts 3 residues ahead of the CDR3 end, with the missing end drawn from the germline J gene. This CDR3 contains 14 residues. V was cut by 4 bases and J by 0 bases, with 10 bases left in between. Germline loops: CDR1 SGHRS, CDR2 YFSETQ.

Ten or more counts support this clone. The read halts 3 residues ahead of the CDR3 end, with the missing end drawn from the germline J gene. The chain employs TRBV30 and TRBJ2-1; 11 bases fit TRBD2. After removal of 2 bases from V and 4 bases from J, the junction contained 19 bases not matched to a gene. The CDR3 has 20 residues. The V gene's germline CDR1 is GTSNPN and CDR2 SVGIG (reference sequence). The CDR3 sequence is CAWSPNTEPGLAEIYNEQFF. CDR3 bases read: TGTGCCTGGAGTCCCAACACAGAACCGGGACTAGCGGAAATTTACAATGAG.

At least ten counts were recorded for this clone. Sequencing ends 3 residues short of the CDR3 end; the germline J gene provides the rest. The chain combines TRBV19 with TRBJ1-4; no reliable D call. V lost 3 bases and J 0 bases, leaving 5 bases between the germline ends. Germline V CDR1 and CDR2: LNHDA, SQIVND (reference sequence). The CDR3 loop spans 14 amino acids. The CDR3 loop reads CASSIIATNEKLFF. CDR3 DNA, as far as it was read: TGTGCCAGTAGTATTATCGCAACTAATGAAAAA.

This clone was seen repeatedly, ten times or more. Read data end 3 residues before the CDR3 end; the end is taken from the germline J gene. The gene calls are TRBV19 and TRBJ1-3, with D maybe TRBD1 (6 bases). The V end was cut by 4 bases, the J end by 2 bases, with 12 bases between. Germline CDR1 is LNHDA and CDR2 is SQIVND (reference sequence). This CDR3 comprises 15 residues. The DNA read from the CDR3 is TGTGCCAGTAGTACGGGACAAGGCCCTGGAAACACC. It translates to CASSTGQGPGNT. In full, the CDR3 is CASSTGQGPGNTIYF.

This clone was counted ten times or more. The sequenced fragment ends 3 residues before the CDR3 boundary, so the rest is inferred from the germline J gene. The V and J genes are TRBV10-3 and TRBJ2-3; 9 bases align to TRBD1. The V segment lost 8 bases and the J segment 3 bases; nucleotides outside the gene matches: 3. This CDR3 is 13 amino acids long. Per the germline V gene, CDR1 is ENHRY and CDR2 is SYGVKD. The CDR3 region is CAIAGQGTDTQYF. Partial CDR3 DNA: TGTGCCATCGCGGGACAGGGTACAGATACG.

This clone was counted many times. The read ends 3 residues shy of where the CDR3 ends; the end is completed using the germline J gene. J is TRBJ1-1 and V is TRBV4-2, with 7 bases that match TRBD1. J gave up 4 bases and V 2 bases, and 13 bases lay outside the gene matches. Germline V gene sequence: CDR1 LGHNA, CDR2 YNFKEQ. The CDR3 contains 17 residues. CDR3 loop: CASSQTSLTGWGTEAFF. The sequenced CDR3 bases are TGTGCCAGCAGCCAAACCTCCCTGACAGGGTGGGGCACTGAA.

The table lists this clone with many counts. The CDR3 extends 3 residues past the end of the read, so its final part is completed from the germline J gene. The chain uses TRBV5-1 and TRBJ1-4; tentatively, D is TRBD1 (6 bases). Trimming removed 7 bases from V and 4 bases from J, with 17 bases in between. The germline V gene encodes CDR1 SGHRS and CDR2 YFSETQ. The CDR3 contains 15 residues. CDR3 amino acids: CASSLARGSNEKLFF. The CDR3 DNA, read in part, is TGCGCCAGCTCCCTGGCCAGGGGAAGTAATGAAAAA.

Concerning this clone itself: The read gets to within 3 residues of the CDR3 end, and the germline J gene fills in the rest. V is TRBV19 and J is TRBJ2-4; D is perhaps TRBD1 (6 bases). The V end lost 3 bases, the J end lost 1 base, and 13 bases lay between the germline ends. This CDR3 region has 16 residues. Germline V gene lookup returns CDR1 LNHDA and CDR2 SQIVND (reference sequence). Partial CDR3 DNA: TGTGCCAGTAGTATTTCAGGGGATGGGGCCAAAAACATT. It specifies CASSISGDGAKNI. The entire CDR3 reads CASSISGDGAKNIQYF.

This clone was counted between two and nine times. Coverage ceases 3 residues before the CDR3 finishes, and the germline J gene fills in the end. This chain joins TRBV10-2 and TRBJ2-7; 10 bases map to TRBD2. CDR1 is WSHSY and CDR2 is SAAADI in the germline V gene. Losses at the gene ends were 6 bases for V and 4 bases for J; bases not matched to a gene: 6. CDR3 length equals 14 residues. The CDR3 sequence: CASSVLAGPYEQYF. Partial CDR3 DNA: TGCGCCAGCAGCGTACTAGCGGGGCCGTACGAG.

This clone came up many times. The read stops 3 residues short of the end of the CDR3; the missing end is completed from the germline J gene. The chain employs TRBV12-3 or TRBV12-4 and TRBJ2-1; 12 bases map to TRBD2. The CDR3 has 17 amino acids. V was clipped by 3 bases and J by 4 bases; unmatched bases: 7. The CDR3 region is CASSFLTSGSVYNEQFF. The sequenced CDR3 bases are TGTGCCAGCAGTTTCTTGACTAGCGGGAGTGTATACAATGAG.

This clone appeared many times. The read terminates 3 residues ahead of where the CDR3 ends, so the germline J gene completes it. The rearrangement joins TRBV10-3 to TRBJ2-7, with a possible D match to TRBD1 (5 bases). With 4 bases removed from V and 6 bases from J, the gap between germline ends came to 25 bases. The CDR3 covers 17 residues. The V gene's germline CDR1 is ENHRY and CDR2 SYGVKD. This chain's CDR3 is CAISGLETDRGRLEQYF. The DNA read from the CDR3 is TGTGCCATCAGTGGTCTAGAGACAGACCGAGGCCGCCTCGAG.

This clone has a count of ten or more. Read coverage stops 3 residues before the CDR3 terminus; the germline J gene supplies the remainder. This chain connects TRBV20-1 to TRBJ2-2; 8 bases fit TRBD1. This CDR3 comprises 16 residues. In germline, CDR1 is DFQATT, CDR2 SNEGSKA (reference sequence). With 1 base clipped from V and 4 bases from J, the junction kept 8 bases outside the gene matches. The CDR3 loop reads CSARVQGAGATGELFF. The covered CDR3 bases are TGCAGTGCTAGAGTTCAGGGGGCAGGGGCCACCGGGGAG.

This clone came up many times. The read stops 3 residues short of the end of the CDR3; the missing end is completed from the germline J gene. The J gene is TRBJ2-7, the V gene TRBV29-1, with 7 bases fitting TRBD2. Germline-derived CDR1 and CDR2 are SQVTM and ANQGSEA. The CDR3 has 13 amino acids. J lost 6 bases, V lost 5 bases, and 10 bases had no gene match. CDR3 protein: CSVRRAGVLEQYF. The part of the CDR3 DNA that was read is TGCAGCGTTCGGCGGGCGGGAGTACTCGAG.

Ten or more counts support this clone. The CDR3 is cut off 3 residues early in the read; its end comes from the germline J gene. V gene TRBV19 combines with J gene TRBJ1-1; weak D call: TRBD1 (5 bases). The germline V gene has CDR1 LNHDA and CDR2 SQIVND (reference sequence). The CDR3 extends over 15 amino acids. V gave up 4 bases and J gave up 5 bases, with 17 bases separating them. This CDR3 reads CASSTPRVGRTEAFF. The part of the CDR3 DNA that was read is TGTGCCAGTAGTACCCCCAGGGTAGGAAGGACTGAA.

This clone was seen ten or more times. Read sequence stops 3 residues before the CDR3 end, and the germline J gene provides the missing end. The chain uses TRBV7-3 and TRBJ1-2, with 12 bases matching TRBD1. The germline V gene has CDR1 SGHTA and CDR2 FQGTGA. CDR3 length: 15 amino acids. J lost 4 bases, V lost 5 bases, and 5 bases had no gene match. This chain's CDR3 is CASSPGQGAFYGYTF. The covered CDR3 bases are TGTGCCAGCAGCCCGGGACAGGGGGCCTTCTATGGC.

At least ten counts were recorded for this clone. The CDR3 end falls 3 residues outside the read, so it is completed with the germline J gene. This chain connects TRBV2 to TRBJ2-1, with D perhaps TRBD2 (6 bases). V was clipped by 4 bases and J by 7 bases, with 17 bases between them. CDR1 SNHLY and CDR2 FYNNEI come from the germline V gene. This CDR3 spans 15 amino acids. This CDR3 reads CASSVVRGPGNEQFF. The part of the CDR3 DNA that was read is TGTGCCAGCAGTGTGGTGCGGGGACCTGGAAATGAG. The whole variable domain, remainder taken from reference TRBV2 and TRBJ2-1, is EPEVTQTPSHQVTQMGQEVILRCVPISNHLYFYWYRQILGQKVEFLVSFYNNEISEKSEIFDDQFSVERPDGSNFTLKIRSTKLEDSAMYFCASSVVRGPGNEQFFGPGTRLTVL.

The table lists this clone with many counts. The read ends 3 residues early relative to the CDR3; the germline J gene fills the gap. The V and J genes are TRBV9 and TRBJ2-7; TRBD1 matches at 8 bases. Germline-derived CDR1 and CDR2 are SGDLS and YYNGEE. With 4 bases clipped from V and 2 bases from J, the junction kept 8 bases outside the gene matches. This CDR3 contains 15 residues. The CDR3 loop is CASSSGQGAPYEQYF. The covered CDR3 bases are TGTGCCAGCAGCTCAGGCCAGGGGGCTCCCTACGAG.